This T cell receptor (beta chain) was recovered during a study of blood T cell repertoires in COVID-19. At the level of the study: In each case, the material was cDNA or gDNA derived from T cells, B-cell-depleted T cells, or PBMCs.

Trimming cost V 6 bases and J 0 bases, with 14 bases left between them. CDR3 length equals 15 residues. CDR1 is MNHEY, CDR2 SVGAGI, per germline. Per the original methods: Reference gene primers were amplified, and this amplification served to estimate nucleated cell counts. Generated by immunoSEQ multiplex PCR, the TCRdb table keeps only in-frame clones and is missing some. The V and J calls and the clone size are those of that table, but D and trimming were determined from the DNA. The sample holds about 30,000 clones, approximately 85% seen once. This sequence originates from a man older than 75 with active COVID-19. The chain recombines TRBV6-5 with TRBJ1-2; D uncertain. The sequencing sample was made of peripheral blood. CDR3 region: CASRHGRLTNYGYTF. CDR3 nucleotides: TGTGCCAGCAGGCACGGTAGACTGACTAACTATGGCTACACCTTC.